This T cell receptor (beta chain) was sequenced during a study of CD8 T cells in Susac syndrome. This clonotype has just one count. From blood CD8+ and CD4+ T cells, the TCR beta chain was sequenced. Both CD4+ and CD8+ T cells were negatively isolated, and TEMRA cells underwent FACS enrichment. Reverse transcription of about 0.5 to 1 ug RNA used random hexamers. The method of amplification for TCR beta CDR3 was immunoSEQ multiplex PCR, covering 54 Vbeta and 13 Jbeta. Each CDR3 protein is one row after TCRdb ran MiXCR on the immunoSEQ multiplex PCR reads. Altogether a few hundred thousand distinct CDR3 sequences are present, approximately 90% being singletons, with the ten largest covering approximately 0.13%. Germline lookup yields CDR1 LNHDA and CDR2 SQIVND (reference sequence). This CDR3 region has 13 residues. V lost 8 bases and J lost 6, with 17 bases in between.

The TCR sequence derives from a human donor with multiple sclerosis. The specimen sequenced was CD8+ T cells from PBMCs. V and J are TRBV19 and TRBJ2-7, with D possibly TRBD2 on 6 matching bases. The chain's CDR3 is CASCDRRGGEQYF. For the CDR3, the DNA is TGTGCCAGTTGTGATAGGAGGGGAGGCGAGCAGTACTTC.